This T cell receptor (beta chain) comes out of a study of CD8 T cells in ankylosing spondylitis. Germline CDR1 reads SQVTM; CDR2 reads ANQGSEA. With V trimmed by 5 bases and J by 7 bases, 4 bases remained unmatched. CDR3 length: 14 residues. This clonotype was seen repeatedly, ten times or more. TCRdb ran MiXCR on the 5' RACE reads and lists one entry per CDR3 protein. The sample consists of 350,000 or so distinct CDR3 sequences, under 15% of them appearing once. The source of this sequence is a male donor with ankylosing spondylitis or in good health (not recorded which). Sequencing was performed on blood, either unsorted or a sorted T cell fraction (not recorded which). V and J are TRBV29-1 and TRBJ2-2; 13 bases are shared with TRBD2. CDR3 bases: TGCAGCGTTACTAGCGGGGGGGCGATCGGGGAGCTGTTTTTT. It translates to CSVTSGGAIGELFF.